A single T cell receptor beta chain is shown here with its context. This receptor's antigen is unknown. Base qualities are missing; no much larger clone stands one base away. Genomic DNA was extracted from sorted cells for sequencing of the TCRbeta CDR3 region. The immunoSEQ Assay was used for sequencing of TCRbeta CDR3 regions. TCRdb stores this immuneACCESS table with in-frame sequences only. Part of the clones is absent; in the studies checked, under half of the shortfall reflects unresolved V genes, and no reason is known for the rest. Across this sample there are tens of thousands of clones, with more than 80% seen only once. The ten biggest clones cover about 9.1% of the sample. Deletion took 4 bases off V and 7 bases off J, with a span of 14 bases between the germline ends. From the cysteine through the phenylalanine, the CDR3 covers 13 amino acids. Left in the record is the CDR3 DNA by itself, 39 bases read in frame from the first base. The germline V gene supplies CDR1 MDHEN and CDR2 SYDVKM.

The sample is drawn from a study of OX40 agonist ivuxolimab in advanced cancers. Concerning the study at large: Ivuxolimab was an agonistic, fully human IgG2 monoclonal antibody directed against OX40 (CD134), a costimulatory receptor. The dose-escalation cohort was 82.7% male with a mean age of around 62 years, ranging from about 23 to 85. Of the 50 or so patients in dose escalation, 19 had hepatocellular carcinoma, approximately 15 had melanoma, 9 had renal cell carcinoma and 9 had head and neck cancer. The paper reports the monotherapy dose-escalation portion (N of about 51 patients) of the phase I ivuxolimab trial. Three dose-escalation patients achieved partial responses, one with hepatocellular carcinoma and two with cutaneous melanoma. Patients were allowed to have had prior anti-PD-1, anti-PD-L1 or anti-CTLA-4 therapy, and 30% to 40% of the dose-escalation patients had previously received checkpoint inhibitors. Peripheral TCRbeta sequencing aimed to test whether ivuxolimab altered TCR sequence diversity and caused clonal T-cell expansion. Intravenous ivuxolimab was administered to patients every 2 weeks at six dose levels: 0.01, 0.1, 0.3, 1.5, 3 and 10 mg/kg.

The trial excluded patients who had a history of autoimmune disease or who were on systemic immunosuppression. Peripheral blood for TCR sequencing was collected from all dose cohorts at baseline, on cycle 4 day 1, and on cycle 7 day 1. Samples came from an open-label, multicenter, first-in-human phase I dose-escalation trial of ivuxolimab. Adults with locally advanced or metastatic melanoma, renal cell, hepatocellular, or head and neck squamous cell carcinoma were enrolled in the trial. Before TCR sequencing, CD4+ T cells and CD8+ T cells were sorted from peripheral blood as separate populations. Overall study results and their limits: On average, CD8+ T cells showed more expanded clones than CD4+ T cells after ivuxolimab. At doses of 0.1 to 3.0 mg/kg, clonal expansion of both CD4+ and CD8+ T cells in blood was seen between baseline and week 6. Partial responders in the 0.1-3.0 mg/kg groups had among the lowest normalized peripheral clonal expansion, especially among CD8+ T cells. Low levels of normalized T-cell clonal expansion were also seen in some patients who did not respond. Antigen specificity was not determined for the clonally expanded peripheral T cells.

This receptor was identified in an adult with an advanced solid tumor such as melanoma, head and neck, liver or kidney cancer. The chain couples TRBV28 to TRBJ2-7; there is no confident call for the D gene. The material sequenced was CD4+ or CD8+ T cells sorted from blood, taken in a trial of the OX40 agonist ivuxolimab. The DNA reads TGTGCCAGCAGTTCATCTACGACCGAGGAGCAGTACTTC. The translation is CASSSSTTEEQYF.